The 4 T cell receptor beta chains given below trace back to one sample, sequenced in a study of blood T cell repertoires in COVID-19 (dated by TCRdb to about 2020). To prepare the library, the immunoSEQ multiplex PCR assay was applied. Entries here come from immuneACCESS through TCRdb and include only in-frame sequences with V and J called. Some clones fail to appear in such tables; in the studies checked, an unresolved V gene covers under half of the shortfall, and the cause of the remainder is unknown. Across this sample there are some 110,000 clones, with approximately 80% seen only once. The ten largest account for over 6% of the sample. Material for sequencing was peripheral blood. The receptors were sampled from a man aged 65 to 85 with active or convalescent COVID-19.

The chain carries TRBV28 and TRBJ1-5, with 10 nucleotides matching TRBD1. The CDR3 is 15 residues long. Germline values: CDR1 MDHEN, CDR2 SYDVKM. After removal of 7 bases from V and 4 bases from J, the junction contained 7 bases not matched to a gene. The CDR3 region has the DNA TGTGCCAGCACCAGAGACAGGGGGCTTAATCAGCCCCAGCATTTT. It encodes CASTRDRGLNQPQHF.

The CDR3 spells CASSPRNGDYEQYF. The CDR3 nucleotides are TGCGCCAGCAGCCCCCGGAACGGAGACTACGAGCAGTACTTC. This sequence joins TRBV5-1 and TRBJ2-7; D uncertain. Germline assignment: CDR1 SGHRS and CDR2 YFSETQ. The V end lost 4 bases, the J end lost 3 bases, and 14 bases lay between the germline ends. There are 14 residues in the CDR3. Drawing the rest from reference TRBV5-1 and TRBJ2-7, the complete variable domain is KAGVTQTPRYLIKTRGQQVTLSCSPISGHRSVSWYQQTPGQGLQFLFEYFSETQRNKGNFPGRFSGRQFSNSRSEMNVSTLELGDSALYLCASSPRNGDYEQYFGPGTRLTVT.

J is TRBJ2-5 and V is TRBV5-4, with D possibly matching TRBD2 (6 bases). The CDR3 runs 13 residues. Germline CDR1 is SGHNT and CDR2 is YYREEE (reference sequence). The ends were cut back, 3 bases at V and 5 bases at J, with 11 bases in the middle. The CDR3 DNA sequence: TGTGCCAGCAGCTCGAGGAGGGGCGAGACCCAGTACTTC. Translating it yields CASSSRRGETQYF.

The chain is built from TRBV5-5 and TRBJ1-1, with 7 bases identical to TRBD1. Unmatched junction bases numbered 4, after V lost 0 bases and J lost 5 bases. There are 14 residues in the CDR3. The V gene's germline CDR1 is SGHKS and CDR2 YYEKEE (reference sequence). The CDR3 loop is CASSLEGARTEAFF. The CDR3 region has the DNA TGTGCCAGCAGCTTGGAGGGGGCTCGAACTGAAGCTTTCTTT.